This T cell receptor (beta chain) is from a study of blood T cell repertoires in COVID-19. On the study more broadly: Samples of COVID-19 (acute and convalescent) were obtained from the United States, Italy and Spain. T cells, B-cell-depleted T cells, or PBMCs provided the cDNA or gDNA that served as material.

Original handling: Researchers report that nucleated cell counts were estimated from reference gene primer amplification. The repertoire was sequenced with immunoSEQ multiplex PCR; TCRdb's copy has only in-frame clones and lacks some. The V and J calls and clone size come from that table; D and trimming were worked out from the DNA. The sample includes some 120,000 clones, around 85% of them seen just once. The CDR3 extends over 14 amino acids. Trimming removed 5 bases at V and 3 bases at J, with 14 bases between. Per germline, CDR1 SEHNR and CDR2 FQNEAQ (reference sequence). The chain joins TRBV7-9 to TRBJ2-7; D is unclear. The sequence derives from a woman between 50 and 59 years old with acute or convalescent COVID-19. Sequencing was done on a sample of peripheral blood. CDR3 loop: CASSREATFYEQYF. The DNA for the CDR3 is TGTGCCAGCAGCCGCGAGGCCACCTTCTACGAGCAGTACTTC.